This T cell receptor (beta chain) is from a study of blood T cell repertoires in COVID-19. The overall study: Samples representing acute and convalescent COVID-19 were sourced from the United States, Italy and Spain. T cells, B-cell-depleted T cells, or PBMCs supplied cDNA or gDNA.

Germline assignment: CDR1 MDHEN and CDR2 SYDVKM. Trimming took 5 bases from V and 3 from J; bases not matched to a gene: 6. CDR3 size: 15 residues. Here immunoSEQ multiplex PCR was the method, and the copy in TCRdb shows in-frame clones only, minus some. The sample shows about 28,000 clones, about two thirds of them seen only once. The V gene is TRBV28, the J gene TRBJ2-1; TRBD1 matches 8 bases. This TCR was sampled from a boy under 10 years old with active or convalescent COVID-19. Sequencing input: peripheral blood. The CDR3 DNA reads as TGTGCCAGCAGTACCTGGACAGGGTACTACAATGAGCAGTTCTTC. Translating gives CASSTWTGYYNEQFF.